Sequencing of this T cell receptor beta chain was carried out in a study of molecular identifiers for immune sequencing clone quantification. Findings and limits, study-wide: Detectable among about a million naive cells, according to reports, was Jurkat TCR RNA spiked in from one cell. Effector cells kept over 98% of their molecules in clones above 20 RNA copies, while naive cells kept under 1% there.

Generation of bulk TCR libraries relied on previously described methods and listed TCR primers. TCRdb used MiXCR to reprocess the PCR reads, holding one entry per CDR3 protein. The repertoire has more than 60,000 distinct CDR3 sequences, roughly 17% of them found once; the top ten carry about 1.5%. The CDR3 is made up of 15 amino acids. Germline V gives CDR1 SGHVS, CDR2 FQNEAQ. With V trimmed by 7 bases and J by 2 bases, 8 bases remained unmatched. Many counts were recorded for this clonotype. The antigen is undetermined. The chain joins TRBV7-8 to TRBJ2-3; TRBD2 aligns across 8 bases. The source is a human donor in good health. Some libraries in this study had Jurkat cell RNA spiked in. The sequencing input was naive CD8+ T cells from blood, with Jurkat cell RNA spiked in. Noted subset: FACS-sorted CD8+CD4-CCR7+CD45RA+ naive T cells. The CDR3 protein is CASTVAGTLTDTQYF. CDR3 coding DNA: TGTGCCAGCACCGTAGCGGGAACCCTCACAGATACGCAGTATTTT.